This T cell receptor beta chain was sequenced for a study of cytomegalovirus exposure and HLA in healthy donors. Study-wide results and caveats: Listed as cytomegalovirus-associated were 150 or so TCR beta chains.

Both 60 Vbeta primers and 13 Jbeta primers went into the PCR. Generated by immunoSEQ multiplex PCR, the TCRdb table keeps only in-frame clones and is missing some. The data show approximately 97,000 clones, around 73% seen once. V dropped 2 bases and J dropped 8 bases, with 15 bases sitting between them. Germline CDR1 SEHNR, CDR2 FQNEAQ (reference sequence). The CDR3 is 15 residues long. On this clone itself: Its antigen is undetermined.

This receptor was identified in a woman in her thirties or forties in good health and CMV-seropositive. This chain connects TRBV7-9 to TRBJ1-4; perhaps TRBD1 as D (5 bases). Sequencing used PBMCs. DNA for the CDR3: TGTGCCAGCAGCTTAAAATTGTTGGGGCGGGAAAAACTGTTTTTT. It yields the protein CASSLKLLGREKLFF.